What follows is one T cell receptor (beta chain) and its context. This clonotype was counted only a few times. Its cognate antigen has yet to be identified. Base qualities are not provided; no much larger clone lies one nucleotide away. This entry comes from a study of CD8 T cells in ankylosing spondylitis (dated by TCRdb to between 2016 and 2019). General notes on the study: The study profiled T cell receptor beta repertoires in healthy donors and ankylosing spondylitis patients to find disease-linked TCR variants. Peripheral blood was sampled, and synovial fluid was also collected from ankylosing spondylitis patients. In total, the full study cohort was made up of nearly 110 healthy donors and approximately 27 ankylosing spondylitis patients.

The paper as a whole reports these results and caveats: Blood from ankylosing spondylitis patients appeared to be characterized by a TCR beta motif made up of fewer than ten highly homologous amino acid variants. Some motif variants had previously been reported in the synovial fluid and blood of reactive arthritis patients, which suggests shared mechanisms of disease initiation. The disease-linked clones had a CD8+ phenotype and were found at relatively low frequencies in peripheral blood. According to the report, matched synovial fluid samples from ankylosing spondylitis patients were significantly enriched for the disease-linked clones.

The sequencer listed for this sample is Illumina HiSeq 2500. Quantitative 5'-RACE with molecular barcodes was the method used to prepare the TCR beta libraries. On the study's bioinformatics: Disease-linked TCR variants were identified with a new computational method built on a probabilistic model of VDJ rearrangement. TCRdb trimmed public reads at Q25 via fastp, called clones via MiXCR and kept in-frame beta chains. Rows with a matching CDR3 protein are joined into one entry that keeps the most common DNA and genes. V and J calls and clone size were set by TCRdb, not the authors. Recorded for this sample are roughly 700,000 distinct CDR3 sequences; under 20% of them occurred a single time. 15% to 20% of the sample is held by the ten biggest clonotypes. The sequence derives from a male donor with ankylosing spondylitis. Sequencing was carried out using blood, either unsorted or a sorted T cell fraction (not recorded which).

The DNA reads as follows: TGTGCCAGCAGCCCCGTAGTGAGGGAAGCTTTCTTT. This gives the protein CASSPVVREAFF. The chain couples TRBV11-2 to TRBJ1-1, with the D segment identity uncertain. The V end loses 5 bases and the J end loses 8 bases, and a stretch of 12 bases separates them. The germline V gene encodes CDR1 SGHAT and CDR2 FQNNGV. Including the terminal cysteine and phenylalanine, the CDR3 comprises 12 residues. Here the CDR3 DNA is all that survives: 36 bases in frame from base 1.